This TCR beta chain was identified during a study of STAT5B mutations in CD4+ large granular lymphocyte leukemia. Repertoires were generated with immunoSEQ multiplex PCR, while TCRdb's copy carries only in-frame clones and drops some. The repertoire consists of 35,000 to 40,000 clones, with about 81% occurring once and the leading ten covering around 0.57%. The length of the CDR3 is 12 residues. The trim removed 10 bases at V and 4 bases at J, leaving 6 bases unmatched. Germline CDR1 SGHAT, CDR2 FQNNGV. This clone was found a few times. The TCR originated in a human donor in good health. The sequencing input was CD4+ T cells from blood buffy coats. The V gene is TRBV11-2, the J gene TRBJ1-1; 7 positions agree with TRBD1. The CDR3 coding sequence is TGTGCCACGAGGGGGCTGAGCACTGAAGCTTTCTTT. Translation gives CATRGLSTEAFF.